These T cell receptor beta chains were read from a single sample in a study of blood T cell repertoires in COVID-19. Repertoires were generated with immunoSEQ multiplex PCR, while TCRdb's copy carries only in-frame clones and drops some. The sample holds under 250,000 clones, nearly 90% seen once. The sample taken for sequencing was peripheral blood. The receptors originated from a man in his late teens or twenties with active or convalescent COVID-19. The CDR3 runs from the conserved cysteine through the conserved F or W.

V: TRBV18
J: TRBJ2-6
CDR3: CASSPLGTGFGANVLTF

V: TRBV18
J: TRBJ1-1
CDR3: CASSPPVEGAGKRAFF

V: TRBV9
J: TRBJ1-2
CDR3: CASSVDGRALKNYGYTF

V: TRBV12-3/TRBV12-4
J: TRBJ1-3
CDR3: CASRQGSGNTIYF

V: TRBV2
J: TRBJ1-1
CDR3: CASSPSTGLNTEAFF

V: TRBV4-1
J: TRBJ1-1
CDR3: CATTGMNTEAFF

V: TRBV19
J: TRBJ2-7
CDR3: CASSMFSQGLKEQYF

V: TRBV19
J: TRBJ1-1
CDR3: CASSPQFGEAFF

V: TRBV21-1
J: TRBJ1-5
CDR3: CASSNIAPRQGEDQPQHF

V: TRBV28
J: TRBJ1-5
CDR3: CASSSPTGGGGQPQHF

V: TRBV12-2
J: TRBJ2-3
CDR3: CASRLALAGEPVGGTDTQYF

V: TRBV28
J: TRBJ1-2
CDR3: CASSPPGGAGFKGYTF

V: TRBV7-2
J: TRBJ2-2
CDR3: CASSLAPAVTSGGAGGELFF

V: TRBV28
J: TRBJ1-5
CDR3: CASSSPRGDNQPQHF

V: TRBV6-6
J: TRBJ1-2
CDR3: CASSYEWTGEYTF

V: TRBV3-1/TRBV3-2
J: TRBJ1-3
CDR3: CASSPIGNTIYF

V: TRBV12-3/TRBV12-4
J: TRBJ2-2
CDR3: CASRPPGAGELFF

V: TRBV7-2
J: TRBJ2-2
CDR3: CASSSRVGNTGELFF

V: TRBV24-1
J: TRBJ1-2
CDR3: CATSPGPNYGYTF

V: TRBV5-1
J: TRBJ1-1
CDR3: CASSLMPGGMNTEAFF

V: TRBV4-1
J: TRBJ2-1
CDR3: CASSQDDGLFF

V: TRBV7-9
J: TRBJ1-6
CDR3: CASSLGGDNSPLHF

V: TRBV4-3
J: TRBJ1-2
CDR3: CASSQDLRRQPDGYTF

V: TRBV12-3/TRBV12-4
J: TRBJ1-2
CDR3: CASSLNNVYTF

V: TRBV18
J: TRBJ2-7
CDR3: CASSLKGLAGGEQYF

V: TRBV7-2
J: TRBJ2-3
CDR3: CASSLGLAPDTQYF

V: TRBV7-6
J: TRBJ1-6
CDR3: CASSLSVPRGSSYNSPLHF

V: TRBV29-1
J: TRBJ2-7
CDR3: CSVERDRDPYEQYF

V: TRBV2
J: TRBJ2-1
CDR3: CASTRGPPRNEQFF

V: TRBV7-6
J: TRBJ2-3
CDR3: CASRPSGTGGLTDTQYF

V: TRBV6-5
J: TRBJ1-1
CDR3: CASSETGDTEAFF

V: TRBV7-3
J: TRBJ2-3
CDR3: CASSVGQGSATDTQYF

V: TRBV6-6
J: TRBJ1-2
CDR3: CASSPQGGSYGYTF

V: TRBV5-4
J: TRBJ2-1
CDR3: CASSLVGGSPLNEQFF

V: TRBV19
J: TRBJ2-1
CDR3: CASSTGTSGYNEQFF

V: TRBV9
J: TRBJ1-1
CDR3: CASQGGNTEAFF

V: TRBV5-1
J: TRBJ2-6
CDR3: CASSSQHTRSGANVLTF

V: TRBV28
J: TRBJ2-7
CDR3: CASSLLQGYEQYF

V: TRBV9
J: TRBJ2-3
CDR3: CASSPTPLEGRTDTQYF